These 18 T cell receptor beta chains originate from one sample sequenced in a study of CD8 T cells in ankylosing spondylitis. Using its own MiXCR run on the 5' RACE reads, TCRdb lists one record per CDR3 protein. This table holds roughly 240,000 distinct CDR3 sequences, over 7% found once. The sample taken for sequencing was blood, either unsorted or a sorted T cell fraction (not recorded which). The receptors stem from a female donor with ankylosing spondylitis or in good health (not recorded which).

Ten or more counts support this clonotype. This chain uses TRBV12-3 or TRBV12-4 with TRBJ2-1; maybe TRBD2 (6 bases). V dropped 5 bases and J dropped 6 bases, with 17 bases sitting between them. The CDR3 is made up of 15 amino acids. CDR3 nucleotides: TGTGCCAGCAGTCGACCGCGGGGTGAGGGCAATGAGCAGTTCTTC. It yields the protein CASSRPRGEGNEQFF.

Ten or more counts support this clonotype. The chain carries TRBV20-1 and TRBJ2-7; 11 bases agree with TRBD2. The CDR3 is 14 amino acids. V dropped 6 bases and J dropped 6; count of bases not matched to a gene: 10. CDR1 and CDR2 (germline): DFQATT, SNEGSKA (reference sequence). The CDR3 region has the DNA TGCAGTGCGTTGGGACTAGCGGAACCCTTCGAGCAGTACTTC. Encoded protein: CSALGLAEPFEQYF.

This clonotype was seen ten or more times. This chain joins TRBV15 and TRBJ2-3, with D unresolved. Germline values: CDR1 LNHNV, CDR2 YYDKDF (reference sequence). V lost 8 bases and J lost 5, with 8 bases in between. CDR3 length: 11 amino acids. CDR3 protein: CATGVKDTQYF. In DNA form, the CDR3 reads TGTGCCACCGGGGTCAAAGATACGCAGTATTTT.

This clonotype was counted between two and nine times. The chain employs TRBV30 and TRBJ1-5; a possible D gene is TRBD1 (6 bases). The CDR3 extends over 13 amino acids. Germline values: CDR1 GTSNPN, CDR2 SVGIG (reference sequence). Deletions cut 1 base from V and 6 bases from J, with 10 bases between. The CDR3 protein is CAWSEGGFQPQHF. The CDR3 nucleotides read TGTGCCTGGAGTGAGGGGGGATTTCAGCCCCAGCATTTT.

In this sample, this clonotype turned up many times. The chain joins TRBV5-1 to TRBJ2-3; the D call may be TRBD1 or TRBD2 (6 bases each). CDR1 is SGHRS, CDR2 YFSETQ, per germline. V was shortened by 4 bases and J by 3 bases, with 12 bases between the two germline ends. The CDR3 loop spans 14 amino acids. The CDR3 loop reads CASSAGQGTDTQYF. The CDR3 DNA follows: TGCGCCAGCAGCGCGGGACAAGGAACAGATACGCAGTATTTT.

This clonotype has just a few counts. J is TRBJ2-5 and V is TRBV6-5; 11 nucleotides match TRBD2. Trimming cost V 0 bases and J 4 bases; bases outside gene matches: 4. Germline V gene sequence: CDR1 MNHEY, CDR2 SVGAGI. The CDR3 length is 16 residues. The CDR3 loop is CASSYSTSGVGETQYF. The CDR3 DNA is TGTGCCAGCAGTTACTCGACTAGCGGGGTGGGAGAGACCCAGTACTTC.

This clonotype was recorded many times. This sequence joins TRBV4-3 and TRBJ2-7; the D gene is possibly TRBD1 (5 bases). Trimming removed 2 bases from V and 3 bases from J, with 11 bases in between. The CDR3 has 14 amino acids. Looked up from germline, CDR1 is LGHNA and CDR2 is YSLEER. The CDR3 loop reads CASSQTDSYYEQYF. The CDR3, as DNA: TGCGCCAGCAGCCAAACTGACAGTTACTACGAGCAGTACTTC.

This clonotype appeared many times. This sequence joins TRBV20-1 and TRBJ2-7; 8 bases agree with TRBD2. The CDR3 is 14 amino acids. The V gene end was trimmed by 1 base and the J gene end by 6 bases; junction bases not matched to a gene: 8. Looked up from germline, CDR1 is DFQATT and CDR2 is SNEGSKA (reference sequence). The CDR3 DNA sequence: TGCAGTGCTAGAGCCGGACTAGCTCAGAGCGAGCAGTACTTC. It codes for CSARAGLAQSEQYF.

This clonotype was seen ten or more times. CDR3 sequence: CSVLQGGTDTQYF. The CDR3 nucleotides are TGCAGCGTCCTACAGGGGGGTACAGATACGCAGTATTTT. The chain employs TRBV29-1 and TRBJ2-3, with TRBD1 matching over 8 bases. CDR1 is SQVTM, CDR2 ANQGSEA, per germline. The V gene end was trimmed by 6 bases and the J gene end by 3 bases; junction bases not matched to a gene: 5. This CDR3 has 13 amino acids.

This clonotype was seen more than once but under ten times. The J gene is TRBJ1-1, the V gene TRBV20-1, with D perhaps TRBD1 (6 bases). The CDR3 loop spans 13 amino acids. In germline, CDR1 is DFQATT, CDR2 SNEGSKA (reference sequence). V gave up 6 bases and J gave up 5 bases, with 16 bases separating them. The CDR3 DNA follows: TGCAGTGCCGAGGGGGGGTTAGGGACTGAAGCTTTCTTT. It is translated as CSAEGGLGTEAFF.

In this sample, this clonotype turned up a few times. The chain is built from TRBV27 and TRBJ2-7; 8 positions agree with TRBD2. CDR1 MNHEY and CDR2 SMNVEV come from the germline V gene (reference sequence). V trimming: 2 bases; J trimming: 10 bases; junction bases outside the gene matches: 13. This CDR3 has 15 amino acids. The CDR3 DNA reads TGTGCCAGCAGTTTAAGCCCTAGCGGGTCGTCTCCTCAGTACTTC. It is translated as CASSLSPSGSSPQYF.

This clonotype was detected only a few times. The chain uses TRBV7-2 and TRBJ2-6; tentative D call: TRBD2 (7 bases). V gave up 5 bases and J gave up 2 bases, with 10 bases separating them. The CDR3 length is 15 residues. Germline-derived CDR1 and CDR2 are SGHTA and FQGNSA. In DNA, the CDR3 is TGTGCCAGCAGCGAGGGGGGGACTGGGGCCAACGTCCTGACTTTC. This gives the protein CASSEGGTGANVLTF.

This clonotype was detected ten times or more. The chain has TRBV12-3 or TRBV12-4 and TRBJ2-7; no firm D call. The CDR3 runs to 11 residues. Trimming removed 3 bases at V and 5 bases at J, with 5 bases between. The CDR3 DNA reads TGTGCCAGCAGTTTTCGTAACGAGCAGTACTTC. The encoded protein is CASSFRNEQYF.

This clonotype has a count of ten or more. V and J are TRBV29-1 and TRBJ2-2, with 7 bases matching TRBD2. Germline CDR1 is SQVTM and CDR2 is ANQGSEA. V trimming: 6 bases; J trimming: 0 bases; junction bases outside the gene matches: 4. The CDR3 runs to 14 residues. CDR3 sequence: CSVPGLTNTGELFF. Written as DNA, the CDR3 is TGCAGCGTCCCGGGACTAACGAACACCGGGGAGCTGTTTTTT.

This clonotype has a count of ten or more. The gene calls are TRBV11-2 and TRBJ2-1; D gene unclear. There are 12 residues in the CDR3. The V gene's germline CDR1 is SGHAT and CDR2 FQNNGV. Trimming shortened V by 5 bases and J by 7 bases, and 9 bases separated the two germline ends. The CDR3 spells CASSPMGNEQFF. The CDR3 DNA follows: TGTGCCAGCAGCCCCATGGGGAATGAGCAGTTCTTC.

This clonotype was seen repeatedly, ten times or more. This chain links TRBV10-3 with TRBJ2-5; D is possibly TRBD2 (5 bases). The V gene's germline CDR1 is ENHRY and CDR2 SYGVKD. The CDR3 is 13 amino acids. V was trimmed by 4 bases and J by 0 bases, leaving 6 bases between them. In nucleotides, the CDR3 is TGTGCCATCAGTGTGGACTACCAAGAGACCCAGTACTTC. Translating gives CAISVDYQETQYF.

This clonotype was counted many times. This chain connects TRBV20-1 to TRBJ2-1; 7 nucleotides agree with TRBD2. V was pared by 2 bases and J by 0 bases, with 7 bases of the junction left unmatched. CDR1 is DFQATT and CDR2 is SNEGSKA in the germline V gene (reference sequence). The CDR3 has 16 residues. The CDR3 nucleotides are TGCAGTGCTAGACCCCCACTAGCGAGCTCCTACAATGAGCAGTTCTTC. Its translation: CSARPPLASSYNEQFF.

This clonotype was counted many times. V and J are TRBV5-1 and TRBJ2-5; D uncertain. Germline V gene data show CDR1 as SGHRS and CDR2 as YFSETQ. The CDR3 length is 14 residues. V gave up 1 base and J gave up 5 bases, with 12 bases separating them. CDR3 DNA: TGCGCCAGCAGCTTGAACCCGGATATTGAGACCCAGTACTTC. This translates into CASSLNPDIETQYF.